Listed below are T cell receptor beta chains from one sample, sequenced in a study of blood T cell repertoires in COVID-19. Profiled with immunoSEQ multiplex PCR; TCRdb holds only in-frame clones, not every one. The sample lists tens of thousands of clones; more than 85% were seen once. Source material: peripheral blood. These receptors all stem from a human donor with active COVID-19. The donor label of this sample is uncertain. CDR3s include the opening cysteine and the closing phenylalanine or tryptophan. A D gene is named only where the DNA matches it firmly. Where a row states a size, it is once, few, many or the class of an expanded clone; other rows omit it.

NA | TRBJ2-5 | NA | TRBV9 | CASTRGNEETQYF | TGTGCCAGCACTAGGGGAAACGAAGAGACCCAGTACTTC
NA | TRBJ2-7 | TRBD1 | TRBV7-8 | CASSLAGTGGSEQYF | TGTGCCAGCAGCTTAGCGGGGACAGGGGGCAGCGAGCAGTACTTC
NA | TRBJ2-1 | TRBD2 | TRBV19 | CASSITASGGINEQFF | TGTGCCAGTAGTATAACGGCTAGCGGGGGAATCAATGAGCAGTTCTTC
NA | TRBJ1-5 | NA | TRBV18 | CASSPVGFLQPQHF | TGTGCCAGCTCACCAGTCGGGTTTCTTCAGCCCCAGCATTTT
once | TRBJ1-2 | NA | TRBV7-8 | CASSLQYRDGYTF | TGTGCCAGCAGCTTACAGTACCGGGATGGCTACACCTTC
NA | TRBJ1-1 | NA | TRBV11-2 | CASSLQGFTEAFF | TGTGCCAGCAGCCTACAGGGTTTCACTGAAGCTTTCTTT
NA | TRBJ2-7 | TRBD1 | TRBV15 | CATSRDRVGEQYF | TGTGCCACCAGCAGGGACAGGGTGGGAGAGCAGTACTTC
NA | TRBJ2-2 | TRBD1 | TRBV19 | CASRRDRLNTGELFF | TGTGCCAGTCGCCGGGACAGGTTAAACACCGGGGAGCTGTTTTTT
NA | TRBJ2-1 | NA | TRBV7-2 | CASSLGLGSEFF | TGTGCCAGCAGCTTAGGTCTCGGTTCTGAGTTCTTC
NA | TRBJ2-5 | NA | TRBV6-5 | CASSNTVGETQYF | TGTGCCAGCAGCAACACAGTTGGAGAGACCCAGTACTTC
NA | TRBJ1-2 | NA | TRBV5-6 | CASSLAGTANYGYTF | TGTGCCAGCAGCTTGGCTGGGACTGCTAACTATGGCTACACCTTC
once | TRBJ1-6 | NA | TRBV6-5 | CASSSGVGSPLHF | TGTGCCAGCAGTTCAGGGGTAGGGTCACCCCTCCACTTT
NA | TRBJ2-5 | NA | TRBV6-5 | CASSYQGISETQYF | TGTGCCAGCAGTTACCAGGGCATTTCGGAGACCCAGTACTTC
NA | TRBJ1-1 | TRBD1 | TRBV7-2 | CASSLATGLMNTEAFF | TGTGCCAGCAGCTTAGCGACAGGGCTGATGAACACTGAAGCTTTCTTT
few | TRBJ2-3 | TRBD1 | TRBV6-4 | CASSIQGEDTQYF | TGTGCCAGCAGTATACAGGGGGAAGATACGCAGTATTTT
NA | TRBJ2-3 | TRBD1 | TRBV2 | CASSPQGYSTDTQYF | TGTGCCAGCAGCCCACAGGGGTATAGCACAGATACGCAGTATTTT
NA | TRBJ2-5 | NA | TRBV12-5 | CASGFPGRVRTETQYF | TGTGCTAGTGGTTTCCCCGGCAGGGTTAGAACAGAGACCCAGTACTTC
NA | TRBJ1-4 | NA | TRBV5-6 | CASSPGDEKLFF | TGTGCCAGCAGCCCAGGTGACGAAAAACTGTTTTTT
NA | TRBJ1-2 | NA | TRBV3-1/TRBV3-2 | CASSQDWGQGIATF | NA
NA | TRBJ2-1 | TRBD2 | TRBV5-6 | CASSLPLTSGGAGEQFF | TGTGCCAGCAGCCTACCCTTGACTAGCGGGGGGGCGGGTGAGCAGTTCTTC
NA | TRBJ1-4 | NA | TRBV5-6 | CASSAPGSTNEKLFF | TGTGCCAGCAGCGCCCCAGGCAGCACTAATGAAAAACTGTTTTTT
once | TRBJ1-5 | NA | TRBV18 | CASSPAGASQPQHF | TGTGCCAGCTCACCGGCAGGGGCAAGTCAGCCCCAGCATTTT
NA | TRBJ1-2 | NA | TRBV4-2 | CASSQEQGTNYGYTF | TGTGCCAGCAGCCAAGAGCAGGGGACTAACTATGGCTACACCTTC
NA | TRBJ1-1 | NA | TRBV9 | CASSVGSNTEAFF | TGTGCCAGCAGCGTAGGTTCAAACACTGAAGCTTTCTTT
NA | TRBJ1-4 | NA | TRBV25-1 | CASSEGKHQNEKLFF | TGTGCCAGCAGTGAAGGCAAACACCAGAATGAAAAACTGTTTTTT
NA | TRBJ2-7 | TRBD2 | TRBV3-1/TRBV3-2 | CASSQEVGLAQYEQYF | TGTGCCAGCAGCCAAGAGGTGGGACTAGCTCAGTACGAGCAGTACTTC
NA | TRBJ2-7 | NA | TRBV4-2 | CASSQGKGGYEQYF | TGTGCCAGCAGCCAAGGCAAAGGCGGTTACGAGCAGTACTTC
NA | TRBJ1-1 | TRBD1 | TRBV7-3 | CASSQNRGFTEAFF | TGTGCCAGCAGCCAAAACAGGGGGTTTACTGAAGCTTTCTTT
NA | TRBJ2-7 | NA | TRBV12-3/TRBV12-4 | CASRTTGTYEQYF | TGTGCCAGCAGGACAACAGGGACCTACGAGCAGTACTTC
NA | TRBJ1-1 | TRBD1 | TRBV6-6 | CASSYSETGIEAFF | TGTGCCAGCAGTTACTCTGAGACAGGGATTGAAGCTTTCTTT
few | TRBJ2-2 | NA | TRBV7-7 | CASSLARVSTGELFF | TGTGCTAGCAGCTTAGCGCGGGTCAGCACCGGGGAGCTGTTTTTT
NA | TRBJ2-7 | TRBD2 | TRBV3-1/TRBV3-2 | CASSPSGGPLGEQYF | TGTGCCAGCAGCCCTAGCGGGGGGCCCCTCGGGGAGCAGTACTTC